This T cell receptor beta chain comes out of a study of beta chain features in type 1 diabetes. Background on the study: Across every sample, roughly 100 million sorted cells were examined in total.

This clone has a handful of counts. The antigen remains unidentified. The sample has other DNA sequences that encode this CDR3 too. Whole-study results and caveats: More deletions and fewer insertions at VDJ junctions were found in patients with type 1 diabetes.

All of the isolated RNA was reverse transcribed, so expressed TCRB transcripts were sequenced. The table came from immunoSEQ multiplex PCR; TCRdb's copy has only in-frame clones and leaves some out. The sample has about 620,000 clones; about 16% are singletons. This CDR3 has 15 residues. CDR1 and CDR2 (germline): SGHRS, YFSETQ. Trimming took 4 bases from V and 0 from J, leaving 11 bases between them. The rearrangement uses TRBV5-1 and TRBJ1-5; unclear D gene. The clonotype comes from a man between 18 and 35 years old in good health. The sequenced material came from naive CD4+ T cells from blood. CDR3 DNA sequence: TGCGCCAGCAGCCTGGCTGGGGTTAGCAATCAGCCCCAGCATTTT. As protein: CASSLAGVSNQPQHF.